The entry that follows covers one T cell receptor beta chain sequence. What it binds is unknown. This sample is part of a study of T cells in Graves' hyperthyroidism and ophthalmopathy. Amplified TCR beta CDR3 regions came from RNA transcripts. First-round RT-PCR of the TCR CDR3 relied on the HTBI primer set. Via MiXCR, TCRdb re-called the multiplex PCR reads, giving one row per CDR3 protein. The sample lists hundreds of thousands of distinct CDR3 sequences; less than 25% were seen once. Broader study findings: It was a median around 6 months before onset that the model predicted ophthalmopathy. Appearing also in blood were most of the thyroid clonotypes expanded above 0.001.

This CDR3 has 14 residues. V trimming: 7 bases; J trimming: 2 bases; junction bases outside the gene matches: 6. The germline CDR1 and CDR2 sequences are SQVTM and ANQGSEA. Any patient presenting with uncontrolled infection, other autoimmune disease, pregnancy or lactation was left out. Diagnoses were established using clinical symptoms, serum thyroxine and TRAb, thyroid ultrasound and orbital computed tomography. This chain links TRBV29-1 with TRBJ1-4, with 8 bases matching TRBD1. The receptor's source is a man between 25 and 39 years old with Graves' ophthalmopathy. Sample: blood. The CDR3 DNA reads TGCAGCGGACAGGGGTCTGGGACTAATGAAAAACTGTTTTTT. This translates into CSGQGSGTNEKLFF.